One T cell receptor beta chain is described in this entry. Clones were read by immunoSEQ multiplex PCR, and TCRdb kept only the in-frame ones, dropping some. The sample lists about 1.1 million clones; around 82% were seen once. V was shortened by 1 base and J by 5 bases, with 11 bases between the two germline ends. The CDR3 is 14 residues long. The V gene's germline CDR1 is MGHRA and CDR2 YSYEKL. This entry is derived from a study of shared clonotypes between healthy human individuals. This chain joins TRBV4-1 and TRBJ2-5; a possible D gene is TRBD2 (6 bases). This receptor was identified in a man younger than 30 in good health. Some clones in this sample may be carry-over from other donors' samples. Material for sequencing was memory CD4+ T cells from PBMCs. Specified subset: CD45RA-negative fraction. CDR3 in amino acids: CASSQVGTGETQYF. CDR3 bases: TGCGCCAGCAGCCAAGTGGGGACTGGGGAGACCCAGTACTTC.